This entry lists 15 T cell receptor beta chains sequenced from one sample in a study of T-cell memory formation after mild COVID-19. TCRdb ran MiXCR on the 5' RACE reads and lists one entry per CDR3 protein. The sample holds hundreds of thousands of distinct CDR3 sequences, approximately 16% seen once. Sequencing was performed on PBMCs or a T cell subset sorted from them (not recorded which). All receptors come from a man between 18 and 35 years old who had mild COVID-19 (a few samples of this study predate the infection). Cell type and time point are not known.

The V gene is TRBV7-9, the J gene TRBJ2-4; D is possibly TRBD1 (5 bases). Germline V CDR1 and CDR2: SEHNR, FQNEAQ (reference sequence). This CDR3 comprises 16 residues. Trimming cost V 3 bases and J 3 bases, with 15 bases left between them. This CDR3 reads CASSFQGRVGKNIQYF. CDR3 in DNA: TGTGCCAGCAGCTTTCAAGGCAGGGTGGGCAAAAACATTCAGTACTTC.

This clonotype was found a few times. The rearrangement joins TRBV4-2 to TRBJ2-7; the D is unclear. Trimming cost V 1 base and J 5 bases, with 6 bases left between them. Germline CDR1 and CDR2: LGHNA and YNFKEQ. The length of the CDR3 is 12 residues. Here the CDR3 reads CASSQVYNEQYF. The CDR3 DNA sequence: TGTGCCAGCAGCCAAGTTTACAACGAGCAGTACTTC.

The V and J genes are TRBV4-2 and TRBJ1-1; D unresolved. The CDR3 is made up of 13 amino acids. Germline CDR1 and CDR2: LGHNA and YNFKEQ. Trimming cost V 4 bases and J 9 bases, with 15 bases left between them. The CDR3 loop reads CASSPPEREKAFF. The CDR3 DNA reads TGTGCCAGCAGCCCACCCGAACGGGAAAAAGCTTTCTTT.

This clonotype has a handful of counts. This chain uses TRBV5-5 with TRBJ1-3; the D is unclear. The CDR3 is made up of 14 amino acids. Per germline, CDR1 SGHKS and CDR2 YYEKEE (reference sequence). Trimming cost V 2 bases and J 0 bases, with 6 bases left between them. DNA of the CDR3: TGTGCCAGCAGCTTAATTTCCTCTGGAAACACCATATATTTT. Translating it yields CASSLISSGNTIYF.

This clonotype was seen repeatedly, ten times or more. The chain employs TRBV5-1 and TRBJ2-1; the D gene could be TRBD1 or TRBD2 (5 bases each). V shed 0 bases and J shed 4 bases, with 11 bases lying between them. CDR1 and CDR2 from the germline V gene are SGHRS and YFSETQ. The CDR3 contains 15 residues. The CDR3 reads CASSLVGTPYNEQFF. The CDR3 DNA reads TGCGCCAGCAGCTTGGTAGGGACCCCTTACAATGAGCAGTTCTTC. Filled out from reference TRBV5-1 and TRBJ2-1, the complete variable domain reads KAGVTQTPRYLIKTRGQQVTLSCSPISGHRSVSWYQQTPGQGLQFLFEYFSETQRNKGNFPGRFSGRQFSNSRSEMNVSTLELGDSALYLCASSLVGTPYNEQFFGPGTRLTVL.

The CDR3 nucleotides read TGCAGTGCAACCCCACCGGGAGCTGGCATTATCGGCGAGCAGTACTTC. Amino acids: CSATPPGAGIIGEQYF. The chain uses TRBV20-1 and TRBJ2-7, with D tentatively TRBD2 (6 bases). This CDR3 is built from 16 residues. In germline, CDR1 is DFQATT, CDR2 SNEGSKA (reference sequence). V gave up 6 bases and J gave up 6 bases, with 27 bases separating them.

J is TRBJ2-5 and V is TRBV4-2, with D unresolved. The CDR3 totals 13 residues. CDR1 is LGHNA and CDR2 is YNFKEQ in the germline V gene. V lost 4 bases and J 2 bases, leaving 8 bases between the germline ends. DNA of the CDR3: TGTGCCAGCAGCCGGGAATATCAAGAGACCCAGTACTTC. Translating it yields CASSREYQETQYF.

The chain combines TRBV4-1 with TRBJ2-7; weak D call: TRBD1 (6 bases). The CDR3 totals 13 residues. V was cut by 3 bases and J by 4 bases, with 10 bases left in between. Germline-derived CDR1 and CDR2 are MGHRA and YSYEKL. The CDR3, as DNA: TGCGCCAGCAGCCAGCAACAGGGTTACGAGCAGTACTTC. This encodes CASSQQQGYEQYF.

The J gene is TRBJ2-7, the V gene TRBV5-1; D possibly corresponds to TRBD2 (6 bases). Trimming removed 3 bases from V and 5 bases from J, with 9 bases in between. The CDR3 runs 12 residues. Germline V gene sequence: CDR1 SGHRS, CDR2 YFSETQ. The CDR3: CASSSGGNEQYF. DNA of the CDR3: TGCGCCAGCAGCTCCGGGGGTAACGAGCAGTACTTC.

This clonotype was seen more than once but under ten times. J is TRBJ1-1 and V is TRBV7-3; perhaps TRBD1 as D (5 bases). Trimming took off 5 bases at V and 7 bases at J, with 14 bases between the two ends. This CDR3 has 13 amino acids. Germline V gene data show CDR1 as SGHTA and CDR2 as FQGTGA. CDR3 nucleotides: TGTGCCAGCAGCCCATCTAGGGACGGTGAAGCTTTCTTT. This sequence encodes CASSPSRDGEAFF.

In this sample, this clonotype turned up a few times. The V gene is TRBV5-5, the J gene TRBJ1-2, with D tentatively TRBD1 (5 bases). Germline V gene data show CDR1 as SGHKS and CDR2 as YYEKEE (reference sequence). Trimming pared 4 bases from V and 5 bases from J, leaving 15 bases between. The length of the CDR3 is 14 residues. CDR3 amino acids: CASSPDSGGYGYTF. Here the CDR3 DNA reads TGTGCCAGCAGCCCGGACTCTGGGGGTTATGGCTACACCTTC.

This clonotype was recorded a few times. This chain links TRBV15 with TRBJ2-4; 7 bases map to TRBD2. Germline V CDR1 and CDR2: LNHNV, YYDKDF (reference sequence). The trim removed 4 bases at V and 6 bases at J, leaving 3 bases unmatched. The CDR3 runs 13 residues. The chain's CDR3 is CATSIGGGNIQYF. DNA for the CDR3: TGTGCCACCAGCATTGGGGGGGGAAACATTCAGTACTTC.

The genes are TRBV7-9 and TRBJ2-5, with D possibly TRBD2 on 6 matching bases. Trimming cost V 4 bases and J 1 base, with 13 bases left between them. Germline V gene sequence: CDR1 SEHNR, CDR2 FQNEAQ (reference sequence). The CDR3 is 15 residues long. CDR3 protein: CASSSSNGGQETQYF. The CDR3 DNA is TGTGCCAGCAGCTCTTCAAACGGGGGCCAAGAGACCCAGTACTTC.

This clonotype showed up just a few times. The CDR3 region is CASSLGGLYLNEKLFF. CDR3 nucleotides: TGTGCCAGCAGCTTAGGGGGGCTCTATCTTAATGAAAAACTGTTTTTT. The genes are TRBV7-6 and TRBJ1-4, with D perhaps matching TRBD1 (6 bases). The ends were cut back, 1 base at V and 4 bases at J, with 13 bases in the middle. Looked up from germline, CDR1 is SGHVS and CDR2 is FNYEAQ. The CDR3 runs 16 residues.

This sequence joins TRBV9 and TRBJ2-1; 8 bases agree with TRBD1. Unmatched junction bases numbered 6, after V lost 3 bases and J lost 10 bases. CDR1 is SGDLS, CDR2 YYNGEE, per germline. There are 13 residues in the CDR3. The CDR3 reads CASSDRGQVEQFF. CDR3 sequence (DNA): TGTGCCAGCAGCGACAGGGGACAGGTCGAGCAGTTCTTC. Full variable domain (rest looked up from reference TRBV9 and TRBJ2-1): DSGVTQTPKHLITATGQRVTLRCSPRSGDLSVYWYQQSLDQGLQFLIQYYNGEERAKGNILERFSAQQFPDLHSELNLSSLELGDSALYFCASSDRGQVEQFFGPGTRLTVL.